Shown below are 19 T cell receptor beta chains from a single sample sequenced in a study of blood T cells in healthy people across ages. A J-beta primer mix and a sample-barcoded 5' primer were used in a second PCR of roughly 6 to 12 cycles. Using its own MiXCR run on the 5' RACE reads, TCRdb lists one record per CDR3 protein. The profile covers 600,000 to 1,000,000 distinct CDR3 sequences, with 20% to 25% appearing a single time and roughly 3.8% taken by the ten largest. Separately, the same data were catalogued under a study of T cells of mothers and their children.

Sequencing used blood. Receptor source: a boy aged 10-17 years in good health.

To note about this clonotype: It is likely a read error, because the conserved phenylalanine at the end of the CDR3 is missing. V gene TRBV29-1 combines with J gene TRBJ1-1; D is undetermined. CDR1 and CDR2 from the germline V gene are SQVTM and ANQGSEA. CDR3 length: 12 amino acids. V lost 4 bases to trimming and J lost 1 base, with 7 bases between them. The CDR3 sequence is CSVVRTNTEAFS. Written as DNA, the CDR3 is TGCAGCGTTGTGCGGACGAACACTGAAGCTTTCTCT.

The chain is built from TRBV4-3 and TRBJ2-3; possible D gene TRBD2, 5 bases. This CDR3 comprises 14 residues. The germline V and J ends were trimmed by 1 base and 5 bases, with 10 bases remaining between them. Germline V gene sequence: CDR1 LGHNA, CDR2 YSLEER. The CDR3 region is CASSQVAEGDTQYF. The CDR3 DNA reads TGCGCCAGCAGCCAAGTCGCAGAGGGAGATACGCAGTATTTT.

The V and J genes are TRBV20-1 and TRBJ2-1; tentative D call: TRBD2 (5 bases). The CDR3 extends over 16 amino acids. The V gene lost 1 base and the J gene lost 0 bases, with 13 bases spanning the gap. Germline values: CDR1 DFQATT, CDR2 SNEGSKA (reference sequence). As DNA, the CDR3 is TGCAGTGCTAGAGTGCAAGAGACTAACTCCTACAATGAGCAGTTCTTC. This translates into CSARVQETNSYNEQFF.

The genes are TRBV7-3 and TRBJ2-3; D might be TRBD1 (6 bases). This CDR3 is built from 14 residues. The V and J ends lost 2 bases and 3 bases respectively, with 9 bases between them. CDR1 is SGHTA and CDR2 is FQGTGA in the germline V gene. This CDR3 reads CASSLQTGTDTQYF. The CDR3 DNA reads TGTGCCAGCAGCTTACAGACAGGAACAGATACGCAGTATTTT.

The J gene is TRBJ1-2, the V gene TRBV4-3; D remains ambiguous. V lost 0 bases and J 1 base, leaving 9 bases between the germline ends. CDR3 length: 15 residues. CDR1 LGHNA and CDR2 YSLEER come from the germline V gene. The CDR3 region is CASSQDHEDNYGYTF. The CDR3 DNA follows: TGCGCCAGCAGCCAAGATCATGAAGATAACTATGGCTACACCTTC.

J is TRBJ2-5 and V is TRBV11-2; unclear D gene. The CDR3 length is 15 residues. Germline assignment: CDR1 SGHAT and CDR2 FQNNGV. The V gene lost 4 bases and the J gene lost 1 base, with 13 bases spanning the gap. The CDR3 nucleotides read TGTGCCAGCAGCTCCGCATACCTGGGCCAAGAGACCCAGTACTTC. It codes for CASSSAYLGQETQYF.

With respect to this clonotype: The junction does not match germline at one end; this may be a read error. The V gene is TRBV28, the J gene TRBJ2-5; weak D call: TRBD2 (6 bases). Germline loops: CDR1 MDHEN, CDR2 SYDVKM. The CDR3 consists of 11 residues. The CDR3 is CASSRDWSKFF. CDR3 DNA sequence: TGTGCCAGCAGCAGGGACTGGAGTAAGTTCTTC.

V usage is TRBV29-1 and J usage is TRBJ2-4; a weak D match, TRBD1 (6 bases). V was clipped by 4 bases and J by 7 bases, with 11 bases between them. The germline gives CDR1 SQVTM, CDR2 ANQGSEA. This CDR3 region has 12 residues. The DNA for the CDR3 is TGCAGCGTTGCTGGACAGTCGAACATTCAGTACTTC. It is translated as CSVAGQSNIQYF.

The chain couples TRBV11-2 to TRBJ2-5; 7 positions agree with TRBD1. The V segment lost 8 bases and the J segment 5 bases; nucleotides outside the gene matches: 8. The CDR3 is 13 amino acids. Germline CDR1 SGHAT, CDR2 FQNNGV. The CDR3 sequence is CASGRQGIETQYF. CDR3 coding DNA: TGTGCCAGCGGCAGACAGGGAATTGAGACCCAGTACTTC.

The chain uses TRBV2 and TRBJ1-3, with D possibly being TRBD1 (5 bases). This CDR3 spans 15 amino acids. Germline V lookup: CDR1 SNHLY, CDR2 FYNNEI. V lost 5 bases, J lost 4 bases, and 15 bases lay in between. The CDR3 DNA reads TGTGCCAGCAGTCGTTATCCGGGGCACGGAAACACCATATATTTT. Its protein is CASSRYPGHGNTIYF.

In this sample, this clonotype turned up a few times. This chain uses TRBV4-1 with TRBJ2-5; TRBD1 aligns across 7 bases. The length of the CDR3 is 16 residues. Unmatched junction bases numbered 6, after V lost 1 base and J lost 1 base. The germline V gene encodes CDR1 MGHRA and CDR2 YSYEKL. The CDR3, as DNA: TGCGCCAGCAGCCAAGGCCTCAAGGGGGCCCAAGAGACCCAGTACTTC. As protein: CASSQGLKGAQETQYF.

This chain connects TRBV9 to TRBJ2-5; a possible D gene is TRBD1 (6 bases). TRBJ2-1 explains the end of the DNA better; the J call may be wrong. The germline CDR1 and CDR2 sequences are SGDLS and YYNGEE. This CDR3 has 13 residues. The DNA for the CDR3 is TGTGCCAGCAGCAAACAGGGTGGCAATGAGCAGTTCTTC. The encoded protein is CASSKQGGNEQFF.

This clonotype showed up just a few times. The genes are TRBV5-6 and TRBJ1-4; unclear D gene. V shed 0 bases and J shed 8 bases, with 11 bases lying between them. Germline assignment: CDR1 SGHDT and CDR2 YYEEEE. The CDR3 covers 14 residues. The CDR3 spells CASSLEMLREKLFF. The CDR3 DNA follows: TGTGCCAGCAGCTTGGAGATGCTCCGGGAAAAACTGTTTTTT.

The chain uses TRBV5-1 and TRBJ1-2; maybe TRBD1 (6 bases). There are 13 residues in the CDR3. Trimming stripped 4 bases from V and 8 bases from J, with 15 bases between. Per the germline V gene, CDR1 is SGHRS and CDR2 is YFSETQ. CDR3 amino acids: CASSAMRTDGYTF. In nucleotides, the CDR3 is TGCGCCAGCAGCGCGATGAGGACAGACGGCTACACCTTC.

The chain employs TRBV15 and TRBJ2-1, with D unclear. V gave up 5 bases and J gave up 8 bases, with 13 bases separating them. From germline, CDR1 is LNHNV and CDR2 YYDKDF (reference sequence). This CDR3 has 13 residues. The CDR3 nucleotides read TGTGCCACCAGCGGAACTACAGCCCATGAGCAGTTCTTC. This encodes CATSGTTAHEQFF.

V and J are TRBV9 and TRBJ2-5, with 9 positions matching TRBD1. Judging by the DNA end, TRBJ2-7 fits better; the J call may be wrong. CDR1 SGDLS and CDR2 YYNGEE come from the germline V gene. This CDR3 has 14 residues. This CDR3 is CASSAGTGGHEQYF. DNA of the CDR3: TGTGCCAGCAGCGCAGGAACAGGGGGCCACGAGCAGTACTTC.

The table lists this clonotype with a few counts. CDR3 coding DNA: TGTGCCACCAGCAGGGGCGGGAGGGCCTCTGGGGCCAACGTCCTGACTTTC. This codes for CATSRGGRASGANVLTF. V is TRBV15 and J is TRBJ2-6, with 9 positions matching TRBD2. This CDR3 is built from 17 residues. J lost 0 bases, V lost 3 bases, and 3 bases had no gene match. Germline V gives CDR1 LNHNV, CDR2 YYDKDF (reference sequence).

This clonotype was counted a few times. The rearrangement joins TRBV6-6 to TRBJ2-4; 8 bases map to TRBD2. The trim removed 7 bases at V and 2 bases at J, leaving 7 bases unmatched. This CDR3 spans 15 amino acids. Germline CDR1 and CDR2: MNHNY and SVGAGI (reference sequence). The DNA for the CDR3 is TGTGCCAGCACGGCGGGGGGCTTCACCAAAAACATTCAGTACTTC. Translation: CASTAGGFTKNIQYF.

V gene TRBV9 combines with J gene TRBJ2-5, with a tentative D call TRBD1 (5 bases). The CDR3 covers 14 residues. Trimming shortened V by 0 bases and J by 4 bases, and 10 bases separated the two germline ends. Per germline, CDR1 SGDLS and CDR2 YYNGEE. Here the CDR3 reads CASSVALTVETQYF. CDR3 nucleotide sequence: TGTGCCAGCAGCGTAGCTCTGACAGTAGAGACCCAGTACTTC.